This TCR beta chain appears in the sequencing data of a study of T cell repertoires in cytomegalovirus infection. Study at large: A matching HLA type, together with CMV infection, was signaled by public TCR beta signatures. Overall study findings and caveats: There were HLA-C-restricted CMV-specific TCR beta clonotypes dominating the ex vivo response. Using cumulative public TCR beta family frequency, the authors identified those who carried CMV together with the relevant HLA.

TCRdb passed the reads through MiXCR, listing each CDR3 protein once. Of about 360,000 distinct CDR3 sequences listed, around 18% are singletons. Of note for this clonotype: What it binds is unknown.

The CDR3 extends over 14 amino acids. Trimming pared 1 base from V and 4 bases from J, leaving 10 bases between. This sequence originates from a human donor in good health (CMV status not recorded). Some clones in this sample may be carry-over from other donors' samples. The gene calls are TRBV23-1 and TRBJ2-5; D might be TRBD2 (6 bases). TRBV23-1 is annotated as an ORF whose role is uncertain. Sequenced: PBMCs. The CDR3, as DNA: TGCGCCAGCAGTCAATTCGGGAGTCCAGAGACCCAGTACTTC. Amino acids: CASSQFGSPETQYF.